The 21 T cell receptor beta chains below come from one sample, sequenced in a study of long-term antiretroviral therapy in people with HIV (dated by TCRdb to 2022 to 2024). The immunoSEQ hsTCRB v3.0 assay was used at survey level resolution to sequence the TRB variable region. The immuneACCESS repertoire file appears here via TCRdb, limited to in-frame rearrangements. These files lack a portion of the clones; in checked studies, under half of the deficit traces to unresolved V genes, and the cause of the others is not known. Recorded for this sample are some 18,000 clones; around 76% of them occurred a single time. Of the sample, approximately 15% falls within the top ten clones. The starting material was unsorted PBMCs, obtained 0.5 years before starting antiretroviral therapy. The origin of the receptors is a woman in her forties or fifties with HIV.

The sample holds a few counts of this clone. The V and J genes are TRBV19 and TRBJ1-1; the match to TRBD1 covers 7 bases. Germline V CDR1 and CDR2: LNHDA, SQIVND (reference sequence). The CDR3 covers 14 residues. The trim removed 2 bases at V and 3 bases at J, leaving 3 bases unmatched. The CDR3 region is CASSIIQGDTEAFF. The CDR3 DNA sequence: TGTGCCAGTAGTATAATTCAGGGGGACACTGAAGCTTTCTTT.

The V call is TRBV20-1, the J call TRBJ1-2; weak D call: TRBD1 (5 bases). Looked up from germline, CDR1 is DFQATT and CDR2 is SNEGSKA (reference sequence). This CDR3 contains 10 residues. V was pared by 6 bases and J by 8 bases, with 10 bases between. CDR3 nucleotides: TGCAGTGCAGCAGGGTCAGGCTACACCTTC. Its translation: CSAAGSGYTF.

The chain joins TRBV11-2 to TRBJ2-2; D is perhaps TRBD1 or TRBD2 (6 bases each). CDR3 length: 13 amino acids. CDR1 is SGHAT, CDR2 FQNNGV, per germline. The V end lost 8 bases, the J end lost 7 bases, and 14 bases lay between the germline ends. The CDR3 here is CASRWGADGELFF. The CDR3 coding sequence is TGTGCCAGCCGGTGGGGGGCTGACGGGGAGCTGTTTTTT. The whole variable domain, remainder taken from reference TRBV11-2 and TRBJ2-2, is EAGVAQSPRYKIIEKRQSVAFWCNPISGHATLYWYQQILGQGPKLLIQFQNNGVVDDSQLPKDRFSAERLKGVDSTLKIQPAKLEDSAVYLCASRWGADGELFFGEGSRLTVL.

The chain employs TRBV29-1 and TRBJ1-4; D is unclear. Germline V lookup: CDR1 SQVTM, CDR2 ANQGSEA. The CDR3 length is 13 residues. The CDR3 coding sequence is TGCAGGCATGGGTTTGCAACTAATGAAAAACTGTTTTTT. Residues: CRHGFATNEKLFF. The full variable domain, in which reference TRBV29-1 and TRBJ1-4 provide the parts outside the CDR3, is SAVISQKPSRDICQRGTSLTIQCQVDSQVTMMFWYRQQPGQSLTLIATANQGSEATYESGFVIDKFPISRPNLTFSTLTVSNMSPEDSSIYLCRHGFATNEKLFFGSGTQLSVL.

The chain combines TRBV9 with TRBJ2-7; D remains unclear. The CDR3 covers 13 residues. V was trimmed by 0 bases and J by 6 bases, leaving 10 bases between them. The germline CDR1 and CDR2 sequences are SGDLS and YYNGEE. Here the CDR3 reads CASSVGPESEQYF. DNA of the CDR3: TGTGCCAGCAGCGTAGGTCCGGAGAGCGAGCAGTACTTC.

The chain uses TRBV28 and TRBJ2-7, with 9 positions matching TRBD2. Germline trimming cut 6 bases from V and 3 bases from J; bases unmatched to any gene: 6. The CDR3 spans 14 residues. The V gene's germline CDR1 is MDHEN and CDR2 SYDVKM. DNA of the CDR3: TGTGCCAGCAGGGCGGGGGGGCTCCTCTACGAGCAGTACTTC. Protein: CASRAGGLLYEQYF.

The chain combines TRBV7-2 with TRBJ2-2, with no clear D. Germline V gene sequence: CDR1 SGHTA, CDR2 FQGNSA. The CDR3 length is 12 residues. V was trimmed by 5 bases and J by 2 bases, leaving 3 bases between them. The CDR3 DNA reads as TGTGCCAGCAGCGTCAACACCGGGGAGCTGTTTTTT. It codes for CASSVNTGELFF. Complete variable domain (other parts from reference TRBV7-2 and TRBJ2-2): GAGVSQSPSNKVTEKGKDVELRCDPISGHTALYWYRQSLGQGLEFLIYFQGNSAPDKSGLPSDRFSAERTGGSVSTLTIQRTQQEDSAVYLCASSVNTGELFFGEGSRLTVL.

This clone was observed once. The chain recombines TRBV7-8 with TRBJ1-1; D is uncertain. In germline, CDR1 is SGHVS, CDR2 FQNEAQ. The ends were cut back, 2 bases at V and 1 base at J, with 11 bases in the middle. This CDR3 spans 15 amino acids. The DNA of the CDR3 is TGTGCCAGCAGCTTAAGGCGGCCTTCGAACACTGAAGCTTTCTTT. It translates to CASSLRRPSNTEAFF.

The chain combines TRBV7-9 with TRBJ1-5; D is uncertain. CDR1 and CDR2 from the germline V gene are SEHNR and FQNEAQ (reference sequence). The CDR3 runs to 12 residues. Trimming took off 3 bases at V and 0 bases at J, with 0 bases between the two ends. The CDR3 nucleotides read TGTGCCAGCAGCTTTAGCAATCAGCCCCAGCATTTT. It specifies CASSFSNQPQHF.

The V call is TRBV14, the J call TRBJ1-2; D gene ambiguous. Germline CDR1 SGHDN, CDR2 FVKESK. This CDR3 spans 14 amino acids. V lost 4 bases to trimming and J lost 2 bases, with 11 bases between them. CDR3: CASSPLGQNYGYTF. The CDR3 bases are TGTGCCAGCAGCCCCTTAGGGCAAAACTATGGCTACACCTTC.

The chain couples TRBV9 to TRBJ2-2; 10 nucleotides line up with TRBD2. The CDR3 runs 16 residues. J was trimmed by 4 bases and V by 0 bases; bases with no gene match: 3. Germline CDR1 reads SGDLS; CDR2 reads YYNGEE. CDR3 residues: CASSVVSGGATGELFF. CDR3 bases: TGTGCCAGCAGCGTAGTGAGCGGGGGGGCCACCGGGGAGCTGTTTTTT.

The chain links TRBV27 to TRBJ2-1, with 8 bases lining up with TRBD2. Germline assignment: CDR1 MNHEY and CDR2 SMNVEV (reference sequence). Trimming took 3 bases from V and 7 from J; bases not matched to a gene: 5. The CDR3 is 14 residues long. The CDR3 DNA is TGTGCCAGCAGTTTCGGGGGGGCCGAGAATGAGCAGTTCTTC. Amino acid sequence: CASSFGGAENEQFF.

V usage is TRBV6-1 and J usage is TRBJ2-5; D possibly uses TRBD1 or TRBD2 (7 bases each). Germline CDR1 MNHNS, CDR2 SASEGT. The CDR3 contains 16 residues. The germline V and J ends were trimmed by 0 bases and 5 bases, with 16 bases remaining between them. CDR3 DNA: TGTGCCAGCAGTGAAGCAGGGGGGGGACAGTGGGAGACCCAGTACTTC. Encoded protein: CASSEAGGGQWETQYF.

Written as DNA, the CDR3 is TGTGCCAGCTCACCGCAGGGGGTAAGCCCTGGGGCCAACGTCCTGACTTTC. Protein: CASSPQGVSPGANVLTF. The chain couples TRBV18 to TRBJ2-6; TRBD1 aligns across 7 bases. Germline loops: CDR1 KGHSH, CDR2 LQKENI. The ends lost 3 bases at V and 2 bases at J; junction bases unmatched: 7. The length of the CDR3 is 17 residues.

A few counts support this clone. The V and J genes are TRBV18 and TRBJ2-7, with 9 positions matching TRBD1. The junction had 5 bases not matched to a gene; V was cut back by 2 bases and J by 6 bases. The germline gives CDR1 KGHSH, CDR2 LQKENI. The CDR3 has 14 residues. CDR3 coding DNA: TGTGCCAGCTCACCATTGGGACAGGGCTCCGAGCAGTACTTC. This gives the protein CASSPLGQGSEQYF. Looking up the rest from reference TRBV18 and TRBJ2-7 gives the full variable domain: NAGVMQNPRHLVRRRGQEARLRCSPMKGHSHVYWYRQLPEEGLKFMVYLQKENIIDESGMPKERFSAEFPKEGPSILRIQQVVRGDSAAYFCASSPLGQGSEQYFGPGTRLTVT.

The V call is TRBV6-5, the J call TRBJ1-4; D gene ambiguous. The CDR3 covers 14 residues. V was shortened by 2 bases and J by 7 bases, with 11 bases between the two germline ends. In germline, CDR1 is MNHEY, CDR2 SVGAGI. DNA for the CDR3: TGTGCCAGCAGTTACGCCAGGATGACTGAAAAACTGTTTTTT. Protein sequence: CASSYARMTEKLFF.

This clone was observed a few times. CDR3 nucleotide sequence: TGTGCCAGCAGCTTAGAAGGTCAGCCCCAGCATTTT. Its translation is CASSLEGQPQHF. The chain links TRBV11-2 to TRBJ1-5, with D uncertain. Trimming stripped 0 bases from V and 6 bases from J, with 3 bases between. The V gene's germline CDR1 is SGHAT and CDR2 FQNNGV. The CDR3 extends over 12 amino acids.

CDR3: CASSLGTGDQPQHF. In nucleotides, the CDR3 is TGTGCCAGCAGCCTCGGGACAGGAGATCAGCCCCAGCATTTT. This chain uses TRBV7-9 with TRBJ1-5; 8 positions agree with TRBD1. This CDR3 has 14 residues. The V gene's germline CDR1 is SEHNR and CDR2 FQNEAQ (reference sequence). V shed 5 bases, J shed 5 bases, and the junction held 5 bases outside the gene matches.

The genes are TRBV19 and TRBJ1-3, with D maybe TRBD1 (5 bases). This CDR3 is built from 15 residues. The V gene's germline CDR1 is LNHDA and CDR2 SQIVND (reference sequence). Trimming pared 1 base from V and 4 bases from J, leaving 11 bases between. The CDR3 coding sequence is TGTGCCAGTAGTATAGTGACAGCCCTCGGAAACACCATATATTTT. The encoded protein is CASSIVTALGNTIYF.

The J gene is TRBJ2-7, the V gene TRBV10-3, with 9 bases that match TRBD1. Germline V lookup: CDR1 ENHRY, CDR2 SYGVKD. CDR3 length equals 15 residues. V lost 4 bases and J lost 0; bases outside the gene matches: 4. CDR3 residues: CAISAGQGSSYEQYV. In DNA, the CDR3 is TGTGCCATCAGTGCGGGACAGGGAAGCTCCTACGAGCAGTACGTC.

The V gene is TRBV7-6, the J gene TRBJ2-7; the match to TRBD2 covers 10 bases. CDR1 is SGHVS and CDR2 is FNYEAQ in the germline V gene. With 2 bases clipped from V and 9 bases from J, the junction kept 7 bases outside the gene matches. CDR3 length: 14 amino acids. CDR3 nucleotides: TGTGCCAGCAGCTTATTAAGCGGGGGGGCCGCGCAGTACGTC. This translates into CASSLLSGGAAQYV.